This passage covers 25 T cell receptor beta chains from one sample sequenced in a study of blood T cells in healthy people across ages. The second PCR ran about 7 to 12 cycles with a sample-barcoded 5' primer and J-beta primers. One entry per CDR3 protein results from TCRdb running MiXCR on the 5' RACE reads. The sample lists some 1.4 million distinct CDR3 sequences, 42% occurring once. The sequenced material came from blood. The source is a woman under 30 in good health.

The CDR3 is CSARGLTGVNQPQHF. CDR3 nucleotide sequence: TGCAGTGCTAGAGGCTTGACAGGGGTCAATCAGCCCCAGCATTTT. The chain recombines TRBV20-1 with TRBJ1-5, with TRBD1 matching over 8 bases. J was trimmed by 3 bases and V by 1 base; bases with no gene match: 5. CDR3 length: 15 amino acids. The germline gives CDR1 DFQATT, CDR2 SNEGSKA (reference sequence).

This clonotype was observed a few times. This chain uses TRBV12-3 or TRBV12-4 with TRBJ2-7, with 13 nucleotides matching TRBD2. Trimming at V came to 6 bases and at J to 5 bases, leaving 4 bases not matched to a gene. The CDR3 is 14 amino acids. DNA of the CDR3: TGTGCCAGCAGAGACGGACTAGCGGGGGACGAGCAGTACTTC. This translates into CASRDGLAGDEQYF.

Turning to this clonotype: Relative to the germline gene, one junction end is altered; a read error may explain this. This chain links TRBV6-2 or TRBV6-3 with TRBJ2-5; possibly TRBD2 for D (6 bases). The CDR3 extends over 16 amino acids. From germline, CDR1 is MNHEY and CDR2 SVGEGT. The CDR3 bases are TGTGCCAGCAGTTACGCGGCGGGGAGCCTCCAAGAGGCCCAGTACTTC. This gives the protein CASSYAAGSLQEAQYF.

The chain is built from TRBV21-1 and TRBJ1-2; TRBD1 reflects the table's D call only, with no check against the DNA. TRBV21-1 is a documented pseudogene. The CDR3 is 14 residues long. CDR3 amino acids: CASSTRSRHGSYTF. The CDR3, as DNA: TGTGCCAGCAGCACCCGGTCCAGACATGGTAGCTACACCTTC.

The rearrangement joins TRBV6-5 to TRBJ2-1; 11 bases are a match to TRBD2. The CDR3 extends over 14 amino acids. V was clipped by 4 bases and J by 10 bases; unmatched bases: 6. CDR1 is MNHEY, CDR2 SVGAGI, per germline. The chain's CDR3 is CASSSGLAVVEQFF. The CDR3, as DNA: TGTGCCAGCAGTTCGGGACTAGCGGTAGTGGAGCAGTTCTTC.

The CDR3 DNA reads TGTGCCAGTCATCTTACTGGGGCCAACGTCCTGACTTTC. Translated, it gives CASHLTGANVLTF. The chain couples TRBV28 to TRBJ2-6; D gene unclear. The CDR3 runs 13 residues. V was cut by 9 bases and J by 2 bases, with 8 bases left in between. Germline loops: CDR1 MDHEN, CDR2 SYDVKM.

The sample holds a few counts of this clonotype. This rearrangement joins TRBV9 to TRBJ2-4; the D is unclear. In germline, CDR1 is SGDLS, CDR2 YYNGEE. The germline V and J ends were trimmed by 0 bases and 0 bases, with 7 bases remaining between them. The CDR3 is 15 amino acids. CDR3 coding DNA: TGTGCCAGCAGCGTAGGCATTGAAGCCAAAAACATTCAGTACTTC. It is translated as CASSVGIEAKNIQYF.

The rearrangement uses TRBV4-1 and TRBJ1-2; 7 bases line up with TRBD1. This CDR3 spans 18 amino acids. Germline CDR1 and CDR2: MGHRA and YSYEKL. Unmatched junction bases numbered 15, after V lost 3 bases and J lost 2 bases. CDR3 in amino acids: CASSHGPMTGRGNYGYTF. CDR3 nucleotide sequence: TGCGCCAGCAGCCACGGCCCAATGACAGGGCGCGGGAACTATGGCTACACCTTC.

This clonotype was found a few times. The V and J genes are TRBV27 and TRBJ2-3, with D hard to call. This CDR3 region has 13 residues. The germline V gene has CDR1 MNHEY and CDR2 SMNVEV (reference sequence). Trimming took 3 bases from V and 7 from J, leaving 11 bases between them. This CDR3 reads CASSFREGNTQYF. In DNA form, the CDR3 reads TGTGCCAGCAGTTTCCGAGAAGGGAATACGCAGTATTTT.

In regard to this clonotype: A junction end diverges from the germline sequence, so it may reflect a read error. This chain links TRBV5-1 with TRBJ2-1; 12 bases are shared with TRBD2. The CDR3 length is 15 residues. Germline lookup yields CDR1 SGHRS and CDR2 YFSETQ. CDR3 in DNA: TGCGCCGGCAGCGGACTAGCGGGGAGCTACAATGAGCAGTTCTTC. This gives the protein CAGSGLAGSYNEQFF.

This clonotype was seen more than once but under ten times. The chain couples TRBV6-1 to TRBJ2-3, with D perhaps TRBD1 (5 bases). The CDR3 spans 15 residues. CDR1 is MNHNS, CDR2 SASEGT, per germline. The V end was cut by 6 bases, the J end by 2 bases, with 15 bases between. The CDR3 is CASSYQGRVTDTQYF. DNA for the CDR3: TGTGCCAGCAGCTACCAGGGTCGGGTCACAGATACGCAGTATTTT.

The J gene is TRBJ2-1, the V gene TRBV20-1; D unclear. Germline V gives CDR1 DFQATT, CDR2 SNEGSKA (reference sequence). V lost 0 bases and J lost 8, with 26 bases in between. The CDR3 is 18 amino acids. CDR3 nucleotide sequence: TGCAGTGCTAGAGAACGCATGCCTTTGAGCCTCCACGAGGATGAGCAGTTCTTC. It specifies CSARERMPLSLHEDEQFF.

This CDR3 is CASSTGVNQPQHF. The DNA for the CDR3 is TGTGCCAGCAGTACCGGGGTCAATCAGCCCCAGCATTTT. The V and J genes are TRBV6-6 and TRBJ1-5; D unclear. Germline CDR1 is MNHNY and CDR2 is SVGAGI (reference sequence). This CDR3 is 13 amino acids long. Trimming removed 5 bases at V and 3 bases at J, with 8 bases between.

The chain uses TRBV4-1 and TRBJ2-7; 9 bases fit TRBD1. Germline V CDR1 and CDR2: MGHRA, YSYEKL. This CDR3 is built from 15 residues. V lost 2 bases and J lost 0; bases outside the gene matches: 2. CDR3 loop: CASSQPTGGSYEQYF. The CDR3 DNA sequence: TGCGCCAGCAGCCAACCGACAGGGGGCTCCTACGAGCAGTACTTC.

The chain joins TRBV4-1 to TRBJ2-1; D call uncertain. The CDR3 is 13 residues long. Germline loops: CDR1 MGHRA, CDR2 YSYEKL. Deletions cut 0 bases from V and 10 bases from J, with 10 bases between. In DNA form, the CDR3 reads TGCGCCAGCAGCCAAGAAACGGGTTACGAGCAGTTCTTC. Translating gives CASSQETGYEQFF.

The chain joins TRBV18 to TRBJ2-3; no definite D call. Germline CDR1 reads KGHSH; CDR2 reads LQKENI. This CDR3 contains 14 residues. Trimming cost V 0 bases and J 0 bases, with 4 bases left between them. In nucleotides, the CDR3 is TGTGCCAGCTCACCACCGCTTAGCACAGATACGCAGTATTTT. It codes for CASSPPLSTDTQYF.

This chain joins TRBV15 and TRBJ2-5; D unresolved. The CDR3 runs 14 residues. The germline V gene encodes CDR1 LNHNV and CDR2 YYDKDF (reference sequence). V gave up 5 bases and J gave up 0 bases, with 10 bases separating them. CDR3 loop: CATSVTAYQETQYF. CDR3 in DNA: TGTGCCACCAGCGTTACAGCGTACCAAGAGACCCAGTACTTC.

Concerning this clonotype itself: A much larger clone sits a single nucleotide away, making a read error possible. The V call is TRBV6-5, the J call TRBJ1-1, with D maybe TRBD1 (6 bases). The CDR3 consists of 14 residues. Germline loops: CDR1 MNHEY, CDR2 SVGAGI. CDR3 in amino acids: CASSDSTGNTEAFF. The CDR3 region has the DNA TGTGCCAGCAGTGACTCGACAGGGAACACTGAAGCTTTCTTT.

This clonotype turned up a few times. The chain recombines TRBV4-1 with TRBJ2-7; TRBD2 is a possible D gene (5 bases). This CDR3 is 15 amino acids long. CDR1 is MGHRA, CDR2 YSYEKL, per germline. Trimming took 4 bases from V and 2 from J, leaving 15 bases between them. Here the CDR3 DNA reads TGCGCCAGCAGCCTTCAATTCCCCGGGGCCTACGAGCAGTACTTC. Amino acids: CASSLQFPGAYEQYF.

This rearrangement joins TRBV9 to TRBJ1-1, with D perhaps TRBD1 (6 bases). Looked up from germline, CDR1 is SGDLS and CDR2 is YYNGEE. The CDR3 runs 14 residues. V lost 0 bases to trimming and J lost 6 bases, with 12 bases between them. The CDR3 sequence: CASSVGPGDPEAFF. In nucleotides, the CDR3 is TGTGCCAGCAGCGTAGGTCCAGGGGACCCTGAAGCTTTCTTT. The whole variable domain, filled in from reference TRBV9 and TRBJ1-1, reads DSGVTQTPKHLITATGQRVTLRCSPRSGDLSVYWYQQSLDQGLQFLIQYYNGEERAKGNILERFSAQQFPDLHSELNLSSLELGDSALYFCASSVGPGDPEAFFGQGTRLTVV.

This clonotype came up a few times. The chain uses TRBV6-1 and TRBJ2-4; 13 bases align to TRBD2. The J call could be wrong; TRBJ2-7 is a better fit for the DNA end. The CDR3 is made up of 15 amino acids. The germline V gene has CDR1 MNHNS and CDR2 SASEGT. The CDR3 here is CASNGRTSGSLEQYF. In nucleotides, the CDR3 is TGTGCCAGCAACGGAAGGACTAGCGGGAGTCTCGAGCAGTACTTC.

This clonotype was observed a few times. The chain has TRBV20-1 and TRBJ2-3, with a weak D call TRBD2 (5 bases). Germline-derived CDR1 and CDR2 are DFQATT and SNEGSKA (reference sequence). This CDR3 has 12 amino acids. The V end was cut by 7 bases, the J end by 2 bases, with 10 bases between. CDR3 DNA: TGCAGTGGGACGGGGAACACAGATACGCAGTATTTT. This codes for CSGTGNTDTQYF.

The V gene is TRBV29-1, the J gene TRBJ2-1; possible D gene TRBD2, 5 bases. Trimming left V 0 bases short and J 7 bases short, with 16 bases between. The CDR3 spans 15 residues. Germline V gene lookup returns CDR1 SQVTM and CDR2 ANQGSEA. The CDR3 DNA reads as TGCAGCGTTGAAGATCGTGGGAGATACCCAAATGAGCAGTTCTTC. Its translation: CSVEDRGRYPNEQFF.

The chain is built from TRBV5-1 and TRBJ2-1, with TRBD1 matching over 9 bases. Germline V CDR1 and CDR2: SGHRS, YFSETQ. The CDR3 has 21 residues. V was clipped by 1 base and J by 0 bases; unmatched bases: 17. This chain's CDR3 is CASSLPWGGTGSPGSYNEQFF. The CDR3, as DNA: TGCGCCAGCAGCTTGCCCTGGGGCGGGACAGGGTCCCCGGGCTCCTACAATGAGCAGTTCTTC.

The CDR3 region is CSVTRTGGTEAFF. The DNA for the CDR3 is TGCAGCGTTACCCGGACAGGTGGAACTGAAGCTTTCTTT. This chain uses TRBV29-1 with TRBJ1-1; 7 positions agree with TRBD1. CDR1 is SQVTM, CDR2 ANQGSEA, per germline. This CDR3 is 13 amino acids long. J gave up 5 bases and V 5 bases, and 8 bases lay outside the gene matches.